This T cell receptor beta chain comes out of a study of cytomegalovirus exposure and HLA in healthy donors. Study conclusions and caveats: It was reported that the classifier diagnosed cytomegalovirus status with high specificity and sensitivity in both the original and validation cohorts.

Sequencing used immunoSEQ multiplex PCR; TCRdb keeps in-frame clones, though not all of them. The table has about 220,000 clones, around nine tenths seen once; the top ten hold around 3%. This CDR3 contains 14 residues. Trimming took off 6 bases at V and 1 base at J, with 12 bases between the two ends. Per germline, CDR1 ENHRY and CDR2 SYGVKD. As regards this clone: Its antigen is as yet unknown.

These donors were members of the roughly 120-subject validation cohort, a group separate from the roughly 670-subject first cohort. The rearrangement uses TRBV10-3 and TRBJ1-1; D is undetermined. The TCR comes from a woman aged 18-29 years in good health and CMV-seronegative. The material sequenced was PBMCs. DNA of the CDR3: TGTGCCATCAGCCTATCCTCAGGGAACACTGAAGCTTTCTTT. This sequence encodes CAISLSSGNTEAFF.